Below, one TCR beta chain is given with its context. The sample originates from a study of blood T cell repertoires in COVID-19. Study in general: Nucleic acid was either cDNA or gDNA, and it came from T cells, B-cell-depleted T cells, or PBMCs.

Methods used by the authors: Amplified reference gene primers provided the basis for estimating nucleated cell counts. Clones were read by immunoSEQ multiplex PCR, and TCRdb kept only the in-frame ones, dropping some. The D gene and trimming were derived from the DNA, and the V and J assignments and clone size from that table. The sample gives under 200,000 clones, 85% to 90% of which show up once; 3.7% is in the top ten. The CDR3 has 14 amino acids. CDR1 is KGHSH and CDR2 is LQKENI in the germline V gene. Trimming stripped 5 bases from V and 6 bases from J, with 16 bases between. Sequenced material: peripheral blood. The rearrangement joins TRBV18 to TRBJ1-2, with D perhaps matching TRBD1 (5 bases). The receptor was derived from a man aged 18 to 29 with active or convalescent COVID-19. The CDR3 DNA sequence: TGTGCCAGCTCATCCACTGACCAGGGAAATGGCTACACCTTC. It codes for CASSSTDQGNGYTF.